Listed below are T cell receptor beta chains from one sample, sequenced in a study of blood T cell repertoires in COVID-19. Sequencing was performed with immunoSEQ multiplex PCR; in TCRdb, only in-frame clones are kept and a portion is missing. The sample lists roughly 230,000 clones; nearly 90% were seen once. Input material: peripheral blood. The receptors shown here come from a woman aged 40-49 years who had recovered from COVID-19. CDR3s include the opening cysteine and the closing phenylalanine or tryptophan. D genes are given only for firm matches. Only part of the rows carry a size: once, few, many, or a class if the clone is expanded.

size: once; D: TRBD2; V: TRBV9; J: TRBJ2-2; CDR3: CASSVASSGGAGELFF; DNA: TGTGCCAGCAGCGTAGCGTCTAGCGGGGGGGCCGGGGAGCTGTTTTTT
size: NA; D: NA; V: TRBV5-4; J: TRBJ1-1; CDR3: CASSFTENTEAFF; DNA: TGTGCCAGCAGCTTCACAGAAAACACTGAAGCTTTCTTT
size: NA; D: NA; V: TRBV18; J: TRBJ1-4; CDR3: CASSRDGGNEKLFF; DNA: TGTGCCAGCTCACGGGACGGGGGAAATGAAAAACTGTTTTTT
size: NA; D: TRBD1; V: TRBV18; J: TRBJ1-1; CDR3: CASSPYVGQGAAEAFF; DNA: TGTGCCAGCTCACCATACGTCGGGCAGGGGGCCGCTGAAGCTTTCTTT
size: NA; D: NA; V: TRBV6-5; J: TRBJ2-5; CDR3: CASSQGGTQYF; DNA: TGTGCCAGCAGTCAGGGAGGGACCCAGTACTTC
size: NA; D: NA; V: TRBV21-1; J: TRBJ1-2; CDR3: CASSKIRAQKGAFGYTF; DNA: TGTGCCAGCAGCAAAATTAGAGCACAGAAAGGTGCCTTTGGCTACACCTTC
size: NA; D: NA; V: TRBV19; J: TRBJ1-1; CDR3: CASSILPQGGTEAFF; DNA: TGTGCCAGTAGTATACTTCCGCAGGGTGGAACTGAAGCTTTCTTT
size: NA; D: TRBD1; V: TRBV12-3/TRBV12-4; J: TRBJ1-1; CDR3: CASKRTGTTEAFF; DNA: TGTGCCAGCAAAAGGACAGGGACCACTGAAGCTTTCTTT
size: once; D: TRBD1; V: TRBV5-1; J: TRBJ2-5; CDR3: CASSLGGTGARETQYF; DNA: TGCGCCAGCAGCTTGGGGGGGACAGGGGCCCGAGAGACCCAGTACTTC
size: NA; D: NA; V: TRBV7-2; J: TRBJ1-1; CDR3: CASSSDIRPEAFF; DNA: TGTGCCAGCAGCTCTGACATCAGGCCTGAAGCTTTCTTT
size: NA; D: NA; V: TRBV5-1; J: TRBJ1-1; CDR3: CASTNPIGTEAFF; DNA: TGCGCCAGCACCAACCCCATCGGGACAGAAGCTTTCTTT
size: few; D: NA; V: TRBV2; J: TRBJ1-1; CDR3: CASSDKGGDTEAFF; DNA: TGTGCCAGCAGTGACAAGGGAGGGGACACTGAAGCTTTCTTT
size: NA; D: TRBD2; V: TRBV10-2; J: TRBJ2-1; CDR3: CASSGDRTSGSLGTYNEQFF; DNA: TGCGCCAGCAGTGGTGATCGGACTAGCGGGAGTTTAGGGACCTACAATGAGCAGTTCTTC
size: NA; D: NA; V: TRBV19; J: TRBJ1-5; CDR3: CASTHLTGNQPQHF; DNA: TGTGCCAGTACCCATTTAACAGGCAATCAGCCCCAGCATTTT
size: NA; D: TRBD2; V: TRBV18; J: TRBJ2-5; CDR3: CASSPPGLAQETQYF; DNA: TGTGCCAGCTCACCTCCGGGACTAGCGCAAGAGACCCAGTACTTC
size: NA; D: NA; V: TRBV4-2; J: TRBJ2-3; CDR3: CASSQVGSGAGADTQYF; DNA: TGTGCCAGCAGCCAAGTAGGGAGCGGGGCAGGGGCAGATACGCAGTATTTT
size: NA; D: NA; V: TRBV19; J: TRBJ1-2; CDR3: CASSMATGYTF; DNA: TGTGCCAGTAGTATGGCTACAGGGTACACCTTC
size: NA; D: TRBD1; V: TRBV28; J: TRBJ1-1; CDR3: CASSLYTGGASVTEAFF; DNA: TGTGCCAGCAGTTTATATACAGGGGGCGCGTCCGTCACTGAAGCTTTCTTT
size: NA; D: NA; V: TRBV4-3; J: TRBJ2-1; CDR3: CASSQELATYNEQFF; DNA: TGCGCCAGCAGCCAAGAACTAGCTACCTACAATGAGCAGTTCTTC
size: NA; D: TRBD1; V: TRBV6-5; J: TRBJ2-1; CDR3: CASRAGTGGWDEQFF; DNA: TGTGCCAGCAGGGCCGGGACAGGGGGTTGGGATGAGCAGTTCTTC
size: NA; D: NA; V: TRBV6-2/TRBV6-3; J: TRBJ2-5; CDR3: CASSTPLGEKETQYF; DNA: TGTGCCAGCAGTACCCCCCTCGGGGAGAAAGAGACCCAGTACTTC
size: NA; D: TRBD1; V: TRBV6-4; J: TRBJ1-2; CDR3: CAGPGTEGNYGYTF; DNA: TGTGCCGGTCCCGGGACAGAGGGAAACTATGGCTACACCTTC
size: NA; D: NA; V: TRBV14; J: TRBJ1-2; CDR3: CASSLQAWYGYTF; DNA: TGTGCCAGCAGCCTGCAGGCTTGGTATGGCTACACCTTC
size: NA; D: TRBD1; V: TRBV6-5; J: TRBJ1-1; CDR3: CASRKRTGVSEAFF; DNA: TGTGCCAGCAGAAAGAGGACAGGGGTATCTGAAGCTTTCTTT
size: NA; D: NA; V: TRBV5-6; J: TRBJ1-6; CDR3: CASSLYGVPLHF; DNA: TGTGCCAGCAGCCTCTACGGGGTACCCCTCCACTTT
size: NA; D: NA; V: TRBV28; J: TRBJ2-2; CDR3: CASSLLPGEGGELFF; DNA: TGTGCCAGCAGTTTATTACCAGGGGAGGGCGGGGAGCTGTTTTTT
size: NA; D: NA; V: TRBV6-6; J: TRBJ1-1; CDR3: CASSYADPRTEAFF; DNA: TGTGCCAGCAGTTACGCGGATCCCCGCACTGAAGCTTTCTTT
size: NA; D: NA; V: TRBV2; J: TRBJ1-1; CDR3: CASIRVRNTEAFF; DNA: TGTGCCAGCATCCGTGTCAGGAACACTGAAGCTTTCTTT
size: few; D: TRBD2; V: TRBV9; J: TRBJ2-2; CDR3: CASSTGLAGVNGELFF; DNA: TGTGCCAGCAGCACGGGACTAGCGGGGGTTAACGGGGAGCTGTTTTTT
size: NA; D: TRBD1; V: TRBV5-1; J: TRBJ1-2; CDR3: CASSLGQGSGYTF; DNA: TGCGCCAGCAGCCTGGGACAGGGATCCGGCTACACCTTC
size: NA; D: TRBD2; V: TRBV19; J: TRBJ2-2; CDR3: CASSTLAGMYGELFF; DNA: TGTGCCAGTAGTACCTTAGCGGGAATGTACGGGGAGCTGTTTTTT
size: NA; D: TRBD1; V: TRBV11-3; J: TRBJ2-3; CDR3: CASKTRGLTDTQYF; DNA: TGTGCCAGCAAAACCAGGGGGCTCACAGATACGCAGTATTTT
size: NA; D: NA; V: TRBV27; J: TRBJ1-4; CDR3: CASSLTAREKLFF; DNA: TGTGCCAGCAGTTTGACAGCTCGCGAAAAACTGTTTTTT
size: NA; D: TRBD1; V: TRBV11-2; J: TRBJ2-3; CDR3: CASRGMGDRNTDTQYF; DNA: TGTGCCAGCAGGGGAATGGGGGACAGGAACACAGATACGCAGTATTTT
size: NA; D: NA; V: TRBV30; J: TRBJ2-3; CDR3: CAWSARTSGTDTQYF; DNA: TGTGCCTGGAGTGCTAGGACATCAGGAACAGATACGCAGTATTTT
size: NA; D: TRBD1; V: TRBV6-6; J: TRBJ1-1; CDR3: CASSDRDRAAFF; DNA: TGTGCCAGCAGCGACCGGGACAGGGCCGCTTTCTTT
size: NA; D: NA; V: TRBV19; J: TRBJ2-6; CDR3: CASSIGSKTGTLSSGANVLTF; DNA: TGTGCCAGTAGTATAGGTTCTAAGACCGGGACACTAAGCTCTGGGGCCAACGTCCTGACTTTC
size: once; D: TRBD1; V: TRBV27; J: TRBJ2-2; CDR3: CASRHRTGGFETGELFF; DNA: TGTGCCAGCAGACACCGGACAGGTGGTTTCGAGACCGGGGAGCTGTTTTTT
size: NA; D: NA; V: TRBV27; J: TRBJ1-2; CDR3: CASRTYRETNGYGYTF; DNA: TGTGCCAGCCGTACGTACAGGGAAACAAACGGCTATGGCTACACCTTC
size: NA; D: NA; V: TRBV7-9; J: TRBJ1-1; CDR3: CASSNRDDTEAFF; DNA: TGTGCCAGCAGCAACAGGGATGACACTGAAGCTTTCTTT
size: NA; D: TRBD1; V: TRBV29-1; J: TRBJ2-4; CDR3: CSVQRDSQNIQYF; DNA: TGCAGCGTTCAAAGGGACAGTCAAAACATTCAGTACTTC
size: NA; D: NA; V: TRBV27; J: TRBJ2-1; CDR3: CASSLIGSSYNEQFF; DNA: TGTGCCAGCAGTTTAATAGGGAGCTCCTACAATGAGCAGTTCTTC
size: NA; D: NA; V: TRBV20-1; J: TRBJ1-2; CDR3: CSARGQFGYTF; DNA: TGCAGTGCTAGAGGACAGTTTGGCTACACCTTC
size: NA; D: TRBD1; V: TRBV19; J: TRBJ1-5; CDR3: CASSIQGDQPQHF; DNA: TGTGCCAGTAGTATCCAGGGGGATCAGCCCCAGCATTTT
size: NA; D: NA; V: TRBV20-1; J: TRBJ2-4; CDR3: CSARAQNIQYF; DNA: TGCAGTGCTAGAGCTCAGAACATTCAGTACTTC
size: NA; D: TRBD2; V: TRBV28; J: TRBJ2-3; CDR3: CASGLAGGSTDTQYF; DNA: TGTGCCAGCGGCCTAGCGGGGGGCAGCACAGATACGCAGTATTTT
size: NA; D: NA; V: TRBV5-1; J: TRBJ2-2; CDR3: CASSFVGENTGELFF; DNA: TGCGCCAGCAGCTTCGTCGGGGAAAACACCGGGGAGCTGTTTTTT
size: NA; D: NA; V: TRBV12-3/TRBV12-4; J: TRBJ1-5; CDR3: CASTGISNQPQHF; DNA: TGTGCCAGCACCGGGATTAGCAATCAGCCCCAGCATTTT
size: NA; D: NA; V: TRBV6-5; J: TRBJ1-4; CDR3: CASRLGGLYEKLFF; DNA: TGTGCCAGCAGATTGGGGGGGCTTTACGAAAAACTGTTTTTT
size: NA; D: NA; V: TRBV4-1; J: TRBJ2-1; CDR3: CASSQSDTYNEQFF; DNA: TGCGCCAGCAGCCAATCTGACACGTACAATGAGCAGTTCTTC
size: NA; D: NA; V: TRBV18; J: TRBJ1-2; CDR3: CASSPGQPPTPYGYTF; DNA: TGTGCCAGCTCCCCAGGACAGCCCCCTACCCCCTATGGCTACACCTTC
size: NA; D: NA; V: TRBV9; J: TRBJ2-1; CDR3: CASSATGEYYNEQFF; DNA: TGTGCCAGCAGCGCAACGGGAGAATACTACAATGAGCAGTTCTTC
size: NA; D: TRBD1; V: TRBV7-9; J: TRBJ1-5; CDR3: CASSSVQGASNQPQHF; DNA: TGTGCCAGCAGTTCCGTCCAGGGGGCGAGCAATCAGCCCCAGCATTTT
size: NA; D: TRBD2; V: TRBV2; J: TRBJ2-1; CDR3: CASSPISSGGAVNEQFF; DNA: TGTGCCAGCAGCCCTATTTCTAGCGGGGGGGCAGTCAATGAGCAGTTCTTC